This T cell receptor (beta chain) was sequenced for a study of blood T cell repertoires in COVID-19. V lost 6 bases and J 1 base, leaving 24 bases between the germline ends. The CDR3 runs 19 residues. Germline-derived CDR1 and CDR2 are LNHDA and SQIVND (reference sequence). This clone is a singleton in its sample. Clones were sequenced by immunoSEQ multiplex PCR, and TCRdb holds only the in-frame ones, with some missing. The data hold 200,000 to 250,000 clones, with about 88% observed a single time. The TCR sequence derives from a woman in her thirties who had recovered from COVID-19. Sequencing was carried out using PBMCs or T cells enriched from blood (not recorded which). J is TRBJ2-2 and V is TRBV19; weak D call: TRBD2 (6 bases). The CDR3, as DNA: TGTGCCAGTAGCGCCCGGGACTCCTTCCAATTAAAGAACACCGGGGAGCTGTTTTTT. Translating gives CASSARDSFQLKNTGELFF.